This TCR beta chain derives from a study of regulatory T cells in long-lasting Graves disease (dated by TCRdb to the early 2020s). A note on the overall study: Persistent Graves' disease was defined as antithyroid drug treatment for over 5 years with persistently positive TSH receptor autoantibodies. Peripheral blood TCR sequencing and RNA sequencing compared persistent Graves' disease patients with newly diagnosed Graves' disease patients. The study was registered as a clinical trial and conducted in China. TCR sequencing covered 13 persistent and some 20 newly diagnosed Graves' disease patients, some 33 samples in total. Persistent Graves' disease patients in the clinical cohort had taken antithyroid drugs for roughly 10 years on average.

Per the publication, the time point label means: persistent/refractory GD, antithyroid drugs over 5 years with positive TRAb. For both TCR sequencing and RNA sequencing, RNA was extracted from PBMCs in TRIzol. The diagnosis of Graves' disease was made according to American Thyroid Association guidelines. Recruitment of patients was carried out at an endocrinology department in Xi'an, China. Each patient gave about 10 milliliters of peripheral blood, collected in an EDTA anticoagulant tube. Ficoll Paque Plus density gradient separation was used to isolate PBMCs, and no further T cell sorting was done. An Agilent 2100 Bioanalyzer and agarose gel were used to check RNA quality, and a NanoDrop 2000 was used to measure RNA concentration. Libraries were prepared through multiplex PCR. TCRdb lists the instrument as Illumina HiSeq 4000. iRepertoire HTBI primers and Arm-PCR amplification of CDR3 regions were used to construct TCR beta libraries. Before sequencing, the PCR products went through gel purification. In the paper's pipeline: Across samples, roughly 60 TRBV and 13 to 15 TRBJ segments were identified and used for gene usage analysis of CDR3 amino acid clonotypes. Filtered high-quality paired reads were merged into contigs using COPE and FqMerger. Contigs were aligned with BLAST to IMGT TRBV, TRBD and TRBJ reference genes, and CDR3 was defined per IMGT. Any clonotype with a frequency above 0.1% was counted as a highly expanded clone. Shannon entropy served as the measure of repertoire diversity, while the Gini coefficient captured V-J evenness. A clonotype found in more than one individual was treated as public. TCRdb passed the public sequencing reads through fastp at Q25 and MiXCR, retaining productive beta sequences. Each record represents a unique CDR3 protein, reported with the most common genes and DNA among its rows. The V and J calls shown here were made by TCRdb, not taken from the authors' results. The sample yields roughly 400,000 distinct CDR3 sequences; less than 25% were counted once. The top ten hold 20% to 25% of the sample.

This clonotype was recorded many times. Its specific antigen is unknown. Base qualities are not recorded, but no much larger clone differs from it by a single base. CDR1 and CDR2 are read off the germline V gene as SNHLY and FYNNEI. Inclusive of the bounding cysteine and phenylalanine, the CDR3 is 14 residues long. Only CDR3 DNA remains: 42 bases, in frame from the first base. V lost 4 bases and J lost 7 bases; the stretch between them is 11 bases long. What the work shows at the level of the full study, not this receptor alone: Because the primary lesion, thyroid tissue, could not be accessed, the study looked at peripheral blood alone. Sequencing and analysis were restricted to the TCR beta chain. Persistent Graves' disease patients showed lower TCR Shannon entropy and fewer highly expanded clones than newly diagnosed patients, suggesting clonal expansion. TRBV28, TRBJ1-2 and TRBJ2-5 were preferentially used in persistent disease, while TRBV20-1 and TRBJ2-1 were favored in newly diagnosed disease. Patients with persistent disease shared more public clonotypes (about 3,000) than newly diagnosed patients did (around 980). The authors noted that the small sample size was a limitation that may lower accuracy.

The TCR was taken from a female donor with Graves disease. The rearranged chain carries TRBV2 and TRBJ1-6, with no confident D gene call. The sample was peripheral blood mononuclear cells (PBMCs), taken when the disease was refractory, from a patient treated with antithyroid drugs. The nucleotides read TGTGCCAGCAGTGGACACACAAGGAATTCACCCCTCCACTTT. It translates as CASSGHTRNSPLHF.